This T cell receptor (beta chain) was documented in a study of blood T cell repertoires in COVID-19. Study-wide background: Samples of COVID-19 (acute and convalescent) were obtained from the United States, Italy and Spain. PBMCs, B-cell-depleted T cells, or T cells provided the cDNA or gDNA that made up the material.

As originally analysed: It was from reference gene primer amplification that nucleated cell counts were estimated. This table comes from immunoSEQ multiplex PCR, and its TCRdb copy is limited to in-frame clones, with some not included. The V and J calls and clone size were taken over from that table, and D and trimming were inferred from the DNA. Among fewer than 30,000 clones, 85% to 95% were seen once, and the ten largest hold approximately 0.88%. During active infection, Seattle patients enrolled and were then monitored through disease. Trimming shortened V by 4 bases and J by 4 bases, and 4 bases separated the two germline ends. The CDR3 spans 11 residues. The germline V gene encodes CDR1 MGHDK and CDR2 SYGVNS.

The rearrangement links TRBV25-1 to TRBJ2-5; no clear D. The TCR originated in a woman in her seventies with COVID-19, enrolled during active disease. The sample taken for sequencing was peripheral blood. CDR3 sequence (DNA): TGTGCCAGCAGTGCAGGAGAGACCCAGTACTTC. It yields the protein CASSAGETQYF.